This T cell receptor (beta chain) was sequenced for a study of graft-versus-host responses after intestinal transplantation. Across the whole study: Grafts that recipients had were multivisceral, liver-intestinal, or isolated intestinal transplants. After anti-thymocyte globulin induction, recipients took tacrolimus and steroids for 3 to 4 years.

Sequencing used immunoSEQ multiplex PCR; TCRdb keeps in-frame clones, though not all of them. The data hold 130,000 to 150,000 clones, with nearly 95% observed a single time. The length of the CDR3 is 14 residues. Germline V CDR1 and CDR2: SGHVS, FQNEAQ. Trimming took 0 bases from V and 2 from J, leaving 7 bases between them. Turning to this clone: The antigen is undetermined.

V gene TRBV7-8 combines with J gene TRBJ1-2; D not resolved. This clonotype was sampled from a human donor who received an intestinal transplant. The sample here was unstimulated CD4+ T cells sorted from spleen or lymph node cells, taken before intestinal transplant. CDR3 sequence reads: CASSLAGQNYGYTF. CDR3 bases: TGTGCCAGCAGCTTAGCAGGCCAAAACTATGGCTACACCTTC.